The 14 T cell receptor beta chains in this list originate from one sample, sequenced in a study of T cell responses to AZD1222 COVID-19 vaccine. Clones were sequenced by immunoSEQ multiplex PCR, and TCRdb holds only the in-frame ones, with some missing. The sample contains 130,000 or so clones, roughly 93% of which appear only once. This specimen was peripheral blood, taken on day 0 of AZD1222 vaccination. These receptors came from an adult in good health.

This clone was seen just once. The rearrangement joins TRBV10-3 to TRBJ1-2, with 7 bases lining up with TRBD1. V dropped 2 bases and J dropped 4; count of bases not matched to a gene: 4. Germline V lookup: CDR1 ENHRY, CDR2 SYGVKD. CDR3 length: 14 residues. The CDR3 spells CAISEGTDFYGYTF. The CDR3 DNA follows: TGTGCCATCAGTGAGGGGACAGATTTCTATGGCTACACCTTC.

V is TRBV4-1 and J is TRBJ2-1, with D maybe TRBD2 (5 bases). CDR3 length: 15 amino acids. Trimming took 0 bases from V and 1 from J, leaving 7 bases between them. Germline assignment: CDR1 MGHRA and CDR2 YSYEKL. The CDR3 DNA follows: TGCGCCAGCAGCCAAGAAGAGGGTTCCTACAATGAGCAGTTCTTC. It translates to CASSQEEGSYNEQFF.

DNA for the CDR3: TGTGCCAGCAGCTCACACTGGACAGCGAGGGGGAATTATCAGCCCCAGCATTTT. It specifies CASSSHWTARGNYQPQHF. The chain joins TRBV11-2 to TRBJ1-5, with D possibly matching TRBD1 (6 bases). The CDR3 is 18 amino acids. The germline V gene has CDR1 SGHAT and CDR2 FQNNGV. Trimming pared 4 bases from V and 5 bases from J, leaving 24 bases between.

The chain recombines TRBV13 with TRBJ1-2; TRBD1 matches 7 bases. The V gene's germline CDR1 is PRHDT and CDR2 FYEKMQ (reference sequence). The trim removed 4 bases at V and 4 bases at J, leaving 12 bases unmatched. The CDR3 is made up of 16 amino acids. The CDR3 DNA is TGTGCCAGCAGCTCTCCGGGACAGAACCACCGCTATGGCTACACCTTC. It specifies CASSSPGQNHRYGYTF.

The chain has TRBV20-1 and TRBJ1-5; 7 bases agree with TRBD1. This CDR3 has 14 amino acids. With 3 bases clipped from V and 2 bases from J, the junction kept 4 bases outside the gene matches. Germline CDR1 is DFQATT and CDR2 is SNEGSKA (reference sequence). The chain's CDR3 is CSASHTGGNQPQHF. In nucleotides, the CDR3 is TGCAGTGCTAGTCATACAGGGGGCAATCAGCCCCAGCATTTT.

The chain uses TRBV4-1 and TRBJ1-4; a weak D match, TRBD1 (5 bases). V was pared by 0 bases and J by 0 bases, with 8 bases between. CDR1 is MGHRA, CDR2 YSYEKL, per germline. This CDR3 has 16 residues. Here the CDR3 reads CASSQDRATTNEKLFF. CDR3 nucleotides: TGCGCCAGCAGCCAAGACAGGGCTACAACTAATGAAAAACTGTTTTTT.

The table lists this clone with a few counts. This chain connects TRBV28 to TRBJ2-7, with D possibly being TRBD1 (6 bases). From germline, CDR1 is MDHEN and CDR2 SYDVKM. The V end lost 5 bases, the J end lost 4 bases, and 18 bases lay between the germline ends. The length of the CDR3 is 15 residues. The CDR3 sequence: CASSPTIPGHYEQYF. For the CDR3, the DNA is TGTGCCAGCAGTCCGACCATACCGGGACATTACGAGCAGTACTTC.

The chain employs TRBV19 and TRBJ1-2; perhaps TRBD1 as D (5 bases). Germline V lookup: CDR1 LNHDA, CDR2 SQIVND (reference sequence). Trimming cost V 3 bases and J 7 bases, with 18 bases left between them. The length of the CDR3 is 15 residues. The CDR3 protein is CASSIITLKGSGYTF. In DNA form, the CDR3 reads TGTGCCAGTAGTATTATCACTTTAAAGGGGTCTGGCTACACCTTC.

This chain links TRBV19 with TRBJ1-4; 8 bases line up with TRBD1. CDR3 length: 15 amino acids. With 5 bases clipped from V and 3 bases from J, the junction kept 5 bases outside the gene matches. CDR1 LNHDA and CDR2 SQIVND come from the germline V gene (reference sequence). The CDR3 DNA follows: TGTGCCAGTAGTGTCGGACAGGGACCTAATGAAAAACTGTTTTTT. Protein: CASSVGQGPNEKLFF.

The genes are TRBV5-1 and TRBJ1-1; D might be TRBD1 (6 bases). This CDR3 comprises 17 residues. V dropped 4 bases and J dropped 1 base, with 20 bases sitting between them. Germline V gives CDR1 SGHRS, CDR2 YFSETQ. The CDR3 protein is CASSPGIGGLTNTEAFF. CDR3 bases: TGCGCCAGCAGCCCCGGGATAGGGGGTTTGACGAACACTGAAGCTTTCTTT.

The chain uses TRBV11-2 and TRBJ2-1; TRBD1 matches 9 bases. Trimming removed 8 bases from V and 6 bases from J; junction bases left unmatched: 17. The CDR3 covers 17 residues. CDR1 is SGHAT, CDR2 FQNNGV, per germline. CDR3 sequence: CASGRLQGAHGGNEQFF. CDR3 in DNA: TGTGCCAGCGGAAGACTACAGGGGGCTCACGGCGGCAATGAGCAGTTCTTC.

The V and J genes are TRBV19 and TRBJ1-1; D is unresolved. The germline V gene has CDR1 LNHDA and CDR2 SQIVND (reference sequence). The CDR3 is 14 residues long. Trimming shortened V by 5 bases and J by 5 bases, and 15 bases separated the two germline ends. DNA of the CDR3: TGTGCCAGTAGTTTTATCGGGTCTCTGACTGAAGCTTTCTTT. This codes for CASSFIGSLTEAFF.

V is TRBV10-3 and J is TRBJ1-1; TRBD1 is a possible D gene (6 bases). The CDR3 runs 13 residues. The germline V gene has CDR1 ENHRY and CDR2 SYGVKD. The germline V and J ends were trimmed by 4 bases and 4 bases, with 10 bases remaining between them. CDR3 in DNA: TGTGCCATCAGTGGCGAGGGGGGCACTGAAGCTTTCTTT. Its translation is CAISGEGGTEAFF.

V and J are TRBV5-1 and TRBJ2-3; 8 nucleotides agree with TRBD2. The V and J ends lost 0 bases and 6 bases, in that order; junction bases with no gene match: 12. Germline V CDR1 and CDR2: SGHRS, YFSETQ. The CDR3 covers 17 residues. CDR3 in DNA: TGCGCCAGCAGCTTGGATGCAAGCGGGGGAAGAGGGGATACGCAGTATTTT. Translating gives CASSLDASGGRGDTQYF.